The clone carrying this T cell receptor (beta chain) was recorded many times. No antigen is known for it. Individual cDNA molecules received unique molecular identifiers during library preparation. TCRdb itself ran the 5' RACE reads through MiXCR, one entry per CDR3 protein. The sample contains tens of thousands of distinct CDR3 sequences, 11% of which appear only once. This record belongs to a study of early T cells in non-severe SARS-CoV-2 infection. Study summary: Alpha and beta chains were unpaired, from unsorted whole-blood bulk RNA. Study-level findings and limits: VDJdb matching skewed toward anti-spike CD8 responses, missing private and CD4 specificities.

V lost 5 bases and J lost 5, with 15 bases in between. CDR1 and CDR2 from the germline V gene are MDHEN and SYDVKM. The CDR3 is 14 residues long. Sequenced: whole blood. The J gene is TRBJ2-5, the V gene TRBV28, with TRBD1 as a possible D gene (5 bases). The origin of this receptor is an adult who was a healthcare worker with PCR-confirmed SARS-CoV-2 infection or an uninfected control (not recorded which). In DNA form, the CDR3 reads TGTGCCAGCAGTCCCCCTAGGGGATGGGAGACCCAGTACTTC. It encodes CASSPPRGWETQYF.